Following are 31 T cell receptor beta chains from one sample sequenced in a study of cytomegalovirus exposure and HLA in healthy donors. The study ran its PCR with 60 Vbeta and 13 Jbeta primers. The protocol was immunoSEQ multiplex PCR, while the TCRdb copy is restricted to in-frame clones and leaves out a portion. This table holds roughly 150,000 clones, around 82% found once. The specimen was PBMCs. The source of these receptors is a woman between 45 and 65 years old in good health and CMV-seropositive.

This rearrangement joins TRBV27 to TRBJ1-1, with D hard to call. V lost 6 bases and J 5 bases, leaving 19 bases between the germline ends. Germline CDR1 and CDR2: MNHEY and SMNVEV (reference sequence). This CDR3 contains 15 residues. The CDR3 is CASSLAQLGGTEAFF. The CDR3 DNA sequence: TGTGCCAGCAGCCTCGCGCAACTAGGTGGGACTGAAGCTTTCTTT.

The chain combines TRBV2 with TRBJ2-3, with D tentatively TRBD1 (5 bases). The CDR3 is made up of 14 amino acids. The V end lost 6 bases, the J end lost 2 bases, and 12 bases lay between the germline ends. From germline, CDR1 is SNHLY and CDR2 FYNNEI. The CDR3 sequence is CASRRQGTTDTQYF. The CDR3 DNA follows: TGTGCCAGCAGGAGGCAGGGTACCACAGATACGCAGTATTTT.

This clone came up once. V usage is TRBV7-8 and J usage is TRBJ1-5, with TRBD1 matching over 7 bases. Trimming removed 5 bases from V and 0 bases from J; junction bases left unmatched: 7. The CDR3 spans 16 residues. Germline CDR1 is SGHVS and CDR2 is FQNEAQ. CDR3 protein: CASSVGTARSNQPQHF. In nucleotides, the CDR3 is TGTGCCAGCAGCGTAGGGACAGCCCGTAGCAATCAGCCCCAGCATTTT.

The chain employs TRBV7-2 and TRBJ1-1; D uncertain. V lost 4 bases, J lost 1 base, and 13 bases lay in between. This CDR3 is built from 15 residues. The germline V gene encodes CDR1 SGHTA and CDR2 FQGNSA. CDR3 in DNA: TGTGCCAGCAGCTCCCTAAGCCTTGGGAACACTGAAGCTTTCTTT. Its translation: CASSSLSLGNTEAFF.

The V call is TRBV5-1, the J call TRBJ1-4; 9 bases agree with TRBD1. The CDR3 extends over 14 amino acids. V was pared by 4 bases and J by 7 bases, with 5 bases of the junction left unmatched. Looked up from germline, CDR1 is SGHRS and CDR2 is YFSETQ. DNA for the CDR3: TGCGCCAGCAGCCCCGGGACAGGGATTGAAAAACTGTTTTTT. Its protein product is CASSPGTGIEKLFF.

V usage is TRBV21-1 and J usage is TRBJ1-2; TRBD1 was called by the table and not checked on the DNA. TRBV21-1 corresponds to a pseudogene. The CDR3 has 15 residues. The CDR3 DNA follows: TGTGCCAGCAGCACTTTCTTAACAGGCTACTATGGCTACACCTTC. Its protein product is CASSTFLTGYYGYTF.

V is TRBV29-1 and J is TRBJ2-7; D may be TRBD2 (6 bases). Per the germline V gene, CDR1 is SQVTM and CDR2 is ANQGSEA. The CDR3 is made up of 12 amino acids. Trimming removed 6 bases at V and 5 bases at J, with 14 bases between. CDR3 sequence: CSVSRRGDEQYF. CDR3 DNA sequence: TGCAGCGTGTCCAGGAGGGGAGACGAGCAGTACTTC.

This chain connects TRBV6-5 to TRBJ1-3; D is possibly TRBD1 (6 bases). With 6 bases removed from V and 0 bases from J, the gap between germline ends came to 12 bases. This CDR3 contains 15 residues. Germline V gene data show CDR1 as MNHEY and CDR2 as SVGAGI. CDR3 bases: TGTGCCAGCAGAAAAAGGGGGGGCTCTGGAAACACCATATATTTT. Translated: CASRKRGGSGNTIYF.

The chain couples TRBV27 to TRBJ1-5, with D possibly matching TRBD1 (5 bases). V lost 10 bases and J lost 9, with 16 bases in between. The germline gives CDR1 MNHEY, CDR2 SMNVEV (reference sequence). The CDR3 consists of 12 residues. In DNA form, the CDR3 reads TGTGCCACCGCGGACACTCAGGGGCCCCAGCATTTT. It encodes CATADTQGPQHF.

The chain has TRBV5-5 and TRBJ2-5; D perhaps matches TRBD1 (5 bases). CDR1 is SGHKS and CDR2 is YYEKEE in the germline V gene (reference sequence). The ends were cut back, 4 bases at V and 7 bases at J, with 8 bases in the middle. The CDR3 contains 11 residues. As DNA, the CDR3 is TGTGCCAGCAGCGCCGACAGGACCCAGTACTTC. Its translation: CASSADRTQYF.

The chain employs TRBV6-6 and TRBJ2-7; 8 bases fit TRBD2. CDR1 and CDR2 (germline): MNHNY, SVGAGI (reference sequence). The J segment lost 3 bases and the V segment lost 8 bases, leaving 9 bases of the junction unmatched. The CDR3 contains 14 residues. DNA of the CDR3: TGTGCCAGCTTAAAGGTAGCGGGGCTCTACGAGCAGTACTTC. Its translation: CASLKVAGLYEQYF.

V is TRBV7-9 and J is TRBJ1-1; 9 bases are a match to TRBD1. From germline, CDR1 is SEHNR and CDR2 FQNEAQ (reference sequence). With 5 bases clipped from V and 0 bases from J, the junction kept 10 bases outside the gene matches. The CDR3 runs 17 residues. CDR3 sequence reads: CASSQTGGAVMNTEAFF. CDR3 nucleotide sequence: TGTGCCAGCAGCCAAACAGGGGGCGCGGTCATGAACACTGAAGCTTTCTTT.

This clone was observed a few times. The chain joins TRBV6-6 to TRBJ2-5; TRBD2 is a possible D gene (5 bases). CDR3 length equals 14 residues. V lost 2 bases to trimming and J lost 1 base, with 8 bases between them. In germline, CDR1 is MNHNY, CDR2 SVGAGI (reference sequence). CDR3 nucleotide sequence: TGTGCCAGCAGTTACCCCGGGATCCAAGAGACCCAGTACTTC. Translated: CASSYPGIQETQYF.

The CDR3 nucleotides are TGTGCCAGCAGTTACCCTACTAGCGGCGAAAGCAATGAGCAGTTCTTC. This sequence encodes CASSYPTSGESNEQFF. The V call is TRBV6-5, the J call TRBJ2-1; 8 bases are a match to TRBD2. V lost 2 bases to trimming and J lost 6 bases; unmatched junction nucleotides: 9. Germline CDR1 is MNHEY and CDR2 is SVGAGI. CDR3 length: 16 amino acids.

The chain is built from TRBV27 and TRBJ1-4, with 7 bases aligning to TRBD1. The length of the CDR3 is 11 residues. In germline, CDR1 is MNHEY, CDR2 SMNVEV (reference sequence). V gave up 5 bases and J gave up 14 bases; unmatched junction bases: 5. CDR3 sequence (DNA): TGTGCCAGCAGTCCAGGGGGGCCGCTGTTTTTT. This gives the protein CASSPGGPLFF.

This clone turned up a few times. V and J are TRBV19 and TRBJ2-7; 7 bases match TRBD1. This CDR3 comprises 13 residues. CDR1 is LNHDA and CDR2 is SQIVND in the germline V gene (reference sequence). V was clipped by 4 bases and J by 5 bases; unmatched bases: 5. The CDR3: CASSTLGTDEQYF. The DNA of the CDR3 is TGTGCCAGTAGTACCCTTGGGACAGACGAGCAGTACTTC.

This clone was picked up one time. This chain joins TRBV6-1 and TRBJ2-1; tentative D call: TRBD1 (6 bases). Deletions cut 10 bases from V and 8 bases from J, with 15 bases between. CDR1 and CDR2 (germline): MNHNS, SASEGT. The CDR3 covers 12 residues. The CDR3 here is CATVGTPDEQFF. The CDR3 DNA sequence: TGTGCCACGGTCGGGACACCCGATGAGCAGTTCTTC.

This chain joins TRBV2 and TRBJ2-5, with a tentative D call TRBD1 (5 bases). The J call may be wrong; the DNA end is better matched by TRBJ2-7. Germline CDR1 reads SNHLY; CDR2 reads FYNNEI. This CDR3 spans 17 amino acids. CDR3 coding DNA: TGTGCCAGCAGTGAAGTAGGGGCAGTGGGGTCTTTCTACGAGCAGTACTTC. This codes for CASSEVGAVGSFYEQYF.

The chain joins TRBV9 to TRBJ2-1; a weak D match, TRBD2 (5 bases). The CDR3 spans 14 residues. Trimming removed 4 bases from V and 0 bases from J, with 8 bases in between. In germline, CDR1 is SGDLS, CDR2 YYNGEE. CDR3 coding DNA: TGTGCCAGCAGCCTCCGGGACTCCTACAATGAGCAGTTCTTC. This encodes CASSLRDSYNEQFF.

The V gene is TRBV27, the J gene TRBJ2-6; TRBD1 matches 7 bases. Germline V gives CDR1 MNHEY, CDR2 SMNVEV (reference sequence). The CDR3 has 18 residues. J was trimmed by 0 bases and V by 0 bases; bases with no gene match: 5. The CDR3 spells CASSLSWGTVSGANVLTF. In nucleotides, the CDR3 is TGTGCCAGCAGTTTATCGTGGGGGACAGTCTCTGGGGCCAACGTCCTGACTTTC. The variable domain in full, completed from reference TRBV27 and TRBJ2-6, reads EAQVTQNPRYLITVTGKKLTVTCSQNMNHEYMSWYRQDPGLGLRQIYYSMNVEVTDKGDVPEGYKVSRKEKRNFPLILESPSPNQTSLYFCASSLSWGTVSGANVLTFGAGSRLTVL.

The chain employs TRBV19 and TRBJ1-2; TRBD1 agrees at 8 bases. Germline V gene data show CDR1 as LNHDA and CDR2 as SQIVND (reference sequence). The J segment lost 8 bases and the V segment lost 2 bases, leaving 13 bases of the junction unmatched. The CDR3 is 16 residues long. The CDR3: CASSIPGQGAYNGYTF. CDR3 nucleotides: TGTGCCAGTAGTATACCCGGCCAGGGGGCATACAACGGCTACACCTTC. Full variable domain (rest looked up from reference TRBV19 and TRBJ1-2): DGGITQSPKYLFRKEGQNVTLSCEQNLNHDAMYWYRQDPGQGLRLIYYSQIVNDFQKGDIAEGYSVSREKKESFPLTVTSAQKNPTAFYLCASSIPGQGAYNGYTFGSGTRLTVV.

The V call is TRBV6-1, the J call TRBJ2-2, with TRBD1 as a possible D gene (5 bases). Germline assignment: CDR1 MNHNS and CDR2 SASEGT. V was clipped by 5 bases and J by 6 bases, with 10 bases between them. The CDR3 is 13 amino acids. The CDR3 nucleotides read TGTGCCAGCAGTTCTCAGGGCCCCGGGGAGCTGTTTTTT. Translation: CASSSQGPGELFF.

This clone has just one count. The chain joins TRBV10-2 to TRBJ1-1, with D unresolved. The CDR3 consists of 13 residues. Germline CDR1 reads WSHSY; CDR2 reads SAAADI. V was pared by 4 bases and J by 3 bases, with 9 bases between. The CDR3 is CASSVMRDTEAFF. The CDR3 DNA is TGCGCCAGCAGTGTAATGCGTGACACTGAAGCTTTCTTT.

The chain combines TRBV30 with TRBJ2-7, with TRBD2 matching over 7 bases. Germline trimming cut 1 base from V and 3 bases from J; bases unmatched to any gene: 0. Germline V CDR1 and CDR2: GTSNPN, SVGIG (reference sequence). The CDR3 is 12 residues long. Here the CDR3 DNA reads TGTGCCTGGAGTGGGGGGGGCTACGAGCAGTACTTC. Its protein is CAWSGGGYEQYF.

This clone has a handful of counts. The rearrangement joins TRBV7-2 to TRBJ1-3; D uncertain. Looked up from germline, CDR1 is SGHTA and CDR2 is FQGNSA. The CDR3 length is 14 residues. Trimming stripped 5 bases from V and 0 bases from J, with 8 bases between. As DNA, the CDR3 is TGTGCCAGCAGCCGGGGTGACTCTGGAAACACCATATATTTT. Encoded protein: CASSRGDSGNTIYF.

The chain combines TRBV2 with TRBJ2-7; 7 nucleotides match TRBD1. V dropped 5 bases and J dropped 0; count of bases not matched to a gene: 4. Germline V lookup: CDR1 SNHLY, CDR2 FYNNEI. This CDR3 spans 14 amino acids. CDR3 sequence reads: CASSTGAGSYEQYF. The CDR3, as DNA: TGTGCCAGCAGTACAGGGGCCGGCTCCTACGAGCAGTACTTC.

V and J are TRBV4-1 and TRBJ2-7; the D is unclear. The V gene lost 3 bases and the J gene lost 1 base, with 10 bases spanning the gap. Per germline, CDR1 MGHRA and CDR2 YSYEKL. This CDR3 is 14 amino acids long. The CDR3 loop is CASSHGSGSYEQYF. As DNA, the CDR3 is TGCGCCAGCAGCCATGGGTCGGGTTCCTACGAGCAGTACTTC.

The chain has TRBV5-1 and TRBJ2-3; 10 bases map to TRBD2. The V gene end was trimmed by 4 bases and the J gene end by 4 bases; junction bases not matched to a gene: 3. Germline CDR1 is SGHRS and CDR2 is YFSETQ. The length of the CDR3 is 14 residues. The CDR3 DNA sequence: TGCGCCAGCAGCAGTAGCGGGGGGTCAGATACGCAGTATTTT. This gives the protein CASSSSGGSDTQYF.

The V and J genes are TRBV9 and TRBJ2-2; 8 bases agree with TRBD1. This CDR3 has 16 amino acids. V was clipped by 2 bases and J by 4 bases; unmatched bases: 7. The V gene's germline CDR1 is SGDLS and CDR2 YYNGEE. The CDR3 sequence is CASSVPGQATTGELFF. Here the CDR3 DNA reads TGTGCCAGCAGCGTTCCGGGACAGGCAACCACCGGGGAGCTGTTTTTT. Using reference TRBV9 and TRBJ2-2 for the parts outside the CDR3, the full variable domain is DSGVTQTPKHLITATGQRVTLRCSPRSGDLSVYWYQQSLDQGLQFLIQYYNGEERAKGNILERFSAQQFPDLHSELNLSSLELGDSALYFCASSVPGQATTGELFFGEGSRLTVL.

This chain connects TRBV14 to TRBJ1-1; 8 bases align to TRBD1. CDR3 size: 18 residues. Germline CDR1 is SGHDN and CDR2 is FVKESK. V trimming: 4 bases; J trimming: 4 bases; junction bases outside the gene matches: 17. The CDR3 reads CASSRNLIQGGAVTEAFF. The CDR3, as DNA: TGTGCCAGCAGCCGAAACCTGATACAGGGGGGTGCTGTCACTGAAGCTTTCTTT. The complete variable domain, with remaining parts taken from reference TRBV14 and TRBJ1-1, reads EAGVTQFPSHSVIEKGQTVTLRCDPISGHDNLYWYRRVMGKEIKFLLHFVKESKQDESGMPNNRFLAERTGGTYSTLKVQPAELEDSGVYFCASSRNLIQGGAVTEAFFGQGTRLTVV.

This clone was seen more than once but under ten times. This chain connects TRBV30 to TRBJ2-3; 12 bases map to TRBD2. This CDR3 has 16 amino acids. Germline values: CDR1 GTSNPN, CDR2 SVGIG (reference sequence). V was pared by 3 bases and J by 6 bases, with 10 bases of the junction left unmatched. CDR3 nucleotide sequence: TGTGCCTGGAGAGACCCTAGCGGGGGGGCGATGGATACGCAGTATTTT. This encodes CAWRDPSGGAMDTQYF.